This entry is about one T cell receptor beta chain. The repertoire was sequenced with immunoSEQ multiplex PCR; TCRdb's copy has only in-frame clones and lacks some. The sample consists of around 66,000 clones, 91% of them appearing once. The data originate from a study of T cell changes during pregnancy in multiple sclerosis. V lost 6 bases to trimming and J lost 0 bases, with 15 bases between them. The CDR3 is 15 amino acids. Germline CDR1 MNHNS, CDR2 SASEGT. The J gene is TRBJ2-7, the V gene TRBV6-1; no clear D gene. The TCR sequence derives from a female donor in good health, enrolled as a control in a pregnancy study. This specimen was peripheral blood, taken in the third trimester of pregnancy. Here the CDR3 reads CASRGVSRSSYEQYF. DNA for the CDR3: TGTGCCAGCAGAGGCGTATCCCGGAGCTCCTACGAGCAGTACTTC.